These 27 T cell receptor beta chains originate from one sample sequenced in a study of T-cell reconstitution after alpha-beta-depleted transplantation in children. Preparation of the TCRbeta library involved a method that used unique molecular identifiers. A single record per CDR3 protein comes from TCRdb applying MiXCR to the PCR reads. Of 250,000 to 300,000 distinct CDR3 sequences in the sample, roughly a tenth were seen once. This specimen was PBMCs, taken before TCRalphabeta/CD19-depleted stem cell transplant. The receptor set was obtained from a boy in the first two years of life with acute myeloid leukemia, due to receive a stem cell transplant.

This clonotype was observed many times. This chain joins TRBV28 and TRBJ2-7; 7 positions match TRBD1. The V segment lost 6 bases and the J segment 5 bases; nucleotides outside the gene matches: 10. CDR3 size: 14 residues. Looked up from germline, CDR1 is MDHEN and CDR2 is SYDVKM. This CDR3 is CASSFRGRRNEQYF. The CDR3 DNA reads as TGTGCCAGCAGCTTTAGGGGGCGGAGGAACGAGCAGTACTTC.

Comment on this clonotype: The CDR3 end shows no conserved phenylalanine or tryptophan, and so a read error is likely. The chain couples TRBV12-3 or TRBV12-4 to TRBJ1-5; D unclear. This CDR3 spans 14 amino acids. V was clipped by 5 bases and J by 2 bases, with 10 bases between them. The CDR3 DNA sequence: TGTGCCAGCAGTGGCGGGGTGGGCAATCAGCCCCAGCATGAT. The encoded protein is CASSGGVGNQPQHD.

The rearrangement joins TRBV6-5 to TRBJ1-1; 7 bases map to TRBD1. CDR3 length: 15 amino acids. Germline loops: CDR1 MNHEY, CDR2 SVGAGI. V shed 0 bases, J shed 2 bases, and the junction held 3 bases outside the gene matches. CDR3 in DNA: TGTGCCAGCAGTTACTCTGGGACAGTAAACACTGAAGCTTTCTTT. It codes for CASSYSGTVNTEAFF.

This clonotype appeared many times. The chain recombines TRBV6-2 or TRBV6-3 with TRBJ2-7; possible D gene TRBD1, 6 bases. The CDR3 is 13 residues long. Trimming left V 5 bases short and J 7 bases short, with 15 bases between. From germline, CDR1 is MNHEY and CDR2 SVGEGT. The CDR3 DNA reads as TGTGCCAGCAGTAGCCGGGACACCGGTGAGCAGTACTTC. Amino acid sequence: CASSSRDTGEQYF.

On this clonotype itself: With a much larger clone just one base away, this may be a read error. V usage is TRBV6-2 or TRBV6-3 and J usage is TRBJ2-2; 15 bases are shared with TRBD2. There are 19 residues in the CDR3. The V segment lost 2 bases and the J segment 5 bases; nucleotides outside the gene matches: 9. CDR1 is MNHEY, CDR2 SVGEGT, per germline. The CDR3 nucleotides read TGTGCCAGCAGTTACGCCCTCGGACTAGCGGGAGGGGCTACCGGGGAGCTGTTTTTT. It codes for CASSYALGLAGGATGELFF.

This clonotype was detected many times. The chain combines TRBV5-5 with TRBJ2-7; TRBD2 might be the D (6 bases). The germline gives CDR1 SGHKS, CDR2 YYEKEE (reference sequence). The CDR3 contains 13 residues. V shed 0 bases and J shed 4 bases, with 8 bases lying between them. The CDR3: CASSLESGYEQYF. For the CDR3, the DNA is TGTGCCAGCAGCTTGGAAAGCGGGTACGAGCAGTACTTC.

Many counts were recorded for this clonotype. CDR3 nucleotides: TGTGCCAGCACTTCGAGCGAGAGCTCCTACAATGAGCAGTTCTTC. Translation gives CASTSSESSYNEQFF. The rearrangement joins TRBV6-5 to TRBJ2-1; D is unclear. Trimming cost V 7 bases and J 0 bases, with 13 bases left between them. The CDR3 spans 15 residues. The germline gives CDR1 MNHEY, CDR2 SVGAGI.

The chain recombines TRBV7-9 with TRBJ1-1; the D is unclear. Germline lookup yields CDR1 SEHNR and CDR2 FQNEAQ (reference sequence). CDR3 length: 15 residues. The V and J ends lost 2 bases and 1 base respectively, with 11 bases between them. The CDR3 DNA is TGTGCCAGCAGCTTATCCAGTCTGCAGAACACTGAAGCTTTCTTT. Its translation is CASSLSSLQNTEAFF.

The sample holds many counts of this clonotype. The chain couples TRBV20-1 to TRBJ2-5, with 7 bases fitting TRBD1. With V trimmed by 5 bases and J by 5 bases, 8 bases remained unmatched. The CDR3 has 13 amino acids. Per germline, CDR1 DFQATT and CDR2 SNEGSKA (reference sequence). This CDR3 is CSAPRTGRETQYF. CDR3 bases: TGCAGTGCTCCCCGGACAGGTCGGGAGACCCAGTACTTC.

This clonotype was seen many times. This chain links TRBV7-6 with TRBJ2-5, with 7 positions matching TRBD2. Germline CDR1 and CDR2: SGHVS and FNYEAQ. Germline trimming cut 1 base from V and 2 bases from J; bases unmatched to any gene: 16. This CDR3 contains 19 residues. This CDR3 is CASSLDFAGELSIQETQYF. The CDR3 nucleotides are TGTGCCAGCAGCTTAGATTTTGCGGGGGAATTATCCATTCAAGAGACCCAGTACTTC.

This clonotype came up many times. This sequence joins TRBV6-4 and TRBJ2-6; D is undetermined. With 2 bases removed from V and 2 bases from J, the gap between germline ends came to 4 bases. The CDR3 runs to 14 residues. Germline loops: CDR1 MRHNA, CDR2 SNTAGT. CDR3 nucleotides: TGTGCCAGCAGTGACGGGACTGGGGCCAACGTCCTGACTTTC. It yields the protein CASSDGTGANVLTF.

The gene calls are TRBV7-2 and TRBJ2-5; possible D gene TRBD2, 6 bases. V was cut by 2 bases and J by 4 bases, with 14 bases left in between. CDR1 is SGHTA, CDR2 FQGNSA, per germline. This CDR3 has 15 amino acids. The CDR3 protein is CASSLSSRRGETQYF. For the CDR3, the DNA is TGTGCCAGCAGCTTAAGTAGCAGGAGGGGAGAGACCCAGTACTTC.

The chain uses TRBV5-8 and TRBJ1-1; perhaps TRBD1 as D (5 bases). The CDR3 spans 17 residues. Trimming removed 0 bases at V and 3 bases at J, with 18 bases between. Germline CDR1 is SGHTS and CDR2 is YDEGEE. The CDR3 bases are TGTGCCAGCAGCTTGGTCGGGGGGGACTTGATTTACACTGAAGCTTTCTTT. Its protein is CASSLVGGDLIYTEAFF.

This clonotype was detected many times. CDR3 in amino acids: CASSLGRPPDTQYF. In DNA, the CDR3 is TGTGCCAGCAGTTTAGGGAGACCGCCAGATACGCAGTATTTT. This rearrangement joins TRBV28 to TRBJ2-3; TRBD2 is a possible D gene (5 bases). This CDR3 region has 14 residues. The V end lost 2 bases, the J end lost 4 bases, and 10 bases lay between the germline ends. CDR1 is MDHEN and CDR2 is SYDVKM in the germline V gene.

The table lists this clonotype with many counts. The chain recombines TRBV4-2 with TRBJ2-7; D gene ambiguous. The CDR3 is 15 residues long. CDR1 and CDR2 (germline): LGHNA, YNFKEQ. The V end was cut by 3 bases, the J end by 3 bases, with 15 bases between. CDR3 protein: CASSHECTDFYEQYF. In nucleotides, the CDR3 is TGTGCCAGCAGCCATGAGTGTACAGACTTCTACGAGCAGTACTTC.

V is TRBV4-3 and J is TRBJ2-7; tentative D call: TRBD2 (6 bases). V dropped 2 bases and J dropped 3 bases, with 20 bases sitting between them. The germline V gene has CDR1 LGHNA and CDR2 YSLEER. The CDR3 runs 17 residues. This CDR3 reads CASSQYARLGTFYEQYF. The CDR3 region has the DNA TGCGCCAGCAGCCAATACGCGCGTTTAGGGACTTTCTACGAGCAGTACTTC.

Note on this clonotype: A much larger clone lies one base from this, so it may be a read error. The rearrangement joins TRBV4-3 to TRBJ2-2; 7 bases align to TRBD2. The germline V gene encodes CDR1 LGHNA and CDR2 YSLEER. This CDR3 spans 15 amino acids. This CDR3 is CASGQELGRAGELFF. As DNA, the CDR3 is TGCGCCAGCGGCCAAGAGTTGGGGAGGGCCGGGGAGCTGTTTTTT.

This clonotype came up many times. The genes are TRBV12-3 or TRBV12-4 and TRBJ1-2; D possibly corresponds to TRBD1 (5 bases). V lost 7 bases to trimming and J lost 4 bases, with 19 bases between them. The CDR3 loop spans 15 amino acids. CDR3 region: CASTLEGHSPYGYTF. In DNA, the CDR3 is TGTGCCAGCACTCTAGAGGGGCACAGTCCCTATGGCTACACCTTC.

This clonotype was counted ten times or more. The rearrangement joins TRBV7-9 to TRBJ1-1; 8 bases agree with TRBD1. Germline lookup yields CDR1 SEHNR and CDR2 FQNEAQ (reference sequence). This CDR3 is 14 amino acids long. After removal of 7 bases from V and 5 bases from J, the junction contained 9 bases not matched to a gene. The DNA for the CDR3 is TGTGCCAGCACCCAAACAGGGGGAAGGACTGAAGCTTTCTTT. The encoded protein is CASTQTGGRTEAFF.

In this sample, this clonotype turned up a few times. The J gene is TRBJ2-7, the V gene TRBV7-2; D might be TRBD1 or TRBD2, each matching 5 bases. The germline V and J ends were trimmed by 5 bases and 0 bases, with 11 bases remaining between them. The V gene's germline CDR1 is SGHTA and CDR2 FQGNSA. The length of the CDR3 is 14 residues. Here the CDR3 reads CASSRWDRSYEQYF. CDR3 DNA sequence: TGTGCCAGCAGCCGTTGGGACCGCTCCTACGAGCAGTACTTC. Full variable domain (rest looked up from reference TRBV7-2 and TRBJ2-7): GAGVSQSPSNKVTEKGKDVELRCDPISGHTALYWYRQSLGQGLEFLIYFQGNSAPDKSGLPSDRFSAERTGGSVSTLTIQRTQQEDSAVYLCASSRWDRSYEQYFGPGTRLTVT.

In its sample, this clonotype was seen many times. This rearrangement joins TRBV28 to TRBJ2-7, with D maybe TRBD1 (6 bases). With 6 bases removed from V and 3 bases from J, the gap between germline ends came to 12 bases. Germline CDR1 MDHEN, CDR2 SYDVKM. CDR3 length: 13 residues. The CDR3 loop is CASSSQGFYEQYF. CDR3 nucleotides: TGTGCCAGCAGCTCTCAGGGGTTCTACGAGCAGTACTTC.

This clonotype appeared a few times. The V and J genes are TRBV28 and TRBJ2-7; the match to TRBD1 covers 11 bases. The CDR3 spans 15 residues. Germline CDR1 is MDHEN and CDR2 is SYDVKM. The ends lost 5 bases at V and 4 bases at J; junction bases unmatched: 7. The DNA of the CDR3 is TGTGCCAGCAGTCGTGGACAGGGGGCGCGTTACGAGCAGTACTTC. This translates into CASSRGQGARYEQYF.

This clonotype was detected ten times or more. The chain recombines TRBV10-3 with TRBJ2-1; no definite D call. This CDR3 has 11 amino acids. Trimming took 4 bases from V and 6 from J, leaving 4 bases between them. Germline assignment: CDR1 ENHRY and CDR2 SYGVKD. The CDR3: CAISASNEQFF. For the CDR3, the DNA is TGTGCCATCAGTGCCTCCAATGAGCAGTTCTTC.

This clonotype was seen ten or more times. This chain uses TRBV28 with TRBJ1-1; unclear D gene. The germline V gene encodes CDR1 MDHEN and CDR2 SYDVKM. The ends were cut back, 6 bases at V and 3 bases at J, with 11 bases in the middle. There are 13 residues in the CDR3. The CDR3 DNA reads TGTGCCAGCAGCCCAGGCGGGTACACTGAAGCTTTCTTT. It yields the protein CASSPGGYTEAFF.

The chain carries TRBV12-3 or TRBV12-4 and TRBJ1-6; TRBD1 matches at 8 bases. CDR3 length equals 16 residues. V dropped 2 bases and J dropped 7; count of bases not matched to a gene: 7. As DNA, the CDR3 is TGTGCCAGCAGTTTATTTGGCAGGGGGCAAAATTCACCCCTCCACTTT. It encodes CASSLFGRGQNSPLHF.

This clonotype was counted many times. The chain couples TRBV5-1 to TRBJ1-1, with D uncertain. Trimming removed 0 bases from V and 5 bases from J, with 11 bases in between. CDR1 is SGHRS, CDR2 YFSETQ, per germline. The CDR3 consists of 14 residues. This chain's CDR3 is CASSLAGGGTEAFF. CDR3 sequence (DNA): TGCGCCAGCAGCTTGGCTGGAGGAGGGACTGAAGCTTTCTTT.

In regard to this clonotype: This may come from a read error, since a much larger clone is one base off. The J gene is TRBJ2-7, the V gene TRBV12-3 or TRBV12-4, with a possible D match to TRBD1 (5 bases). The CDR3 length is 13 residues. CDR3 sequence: CASRDMGRNDQYF. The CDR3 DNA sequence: TGTGCCAGCAGAGATATGGGGCGAAACGACCAGTACTTC.